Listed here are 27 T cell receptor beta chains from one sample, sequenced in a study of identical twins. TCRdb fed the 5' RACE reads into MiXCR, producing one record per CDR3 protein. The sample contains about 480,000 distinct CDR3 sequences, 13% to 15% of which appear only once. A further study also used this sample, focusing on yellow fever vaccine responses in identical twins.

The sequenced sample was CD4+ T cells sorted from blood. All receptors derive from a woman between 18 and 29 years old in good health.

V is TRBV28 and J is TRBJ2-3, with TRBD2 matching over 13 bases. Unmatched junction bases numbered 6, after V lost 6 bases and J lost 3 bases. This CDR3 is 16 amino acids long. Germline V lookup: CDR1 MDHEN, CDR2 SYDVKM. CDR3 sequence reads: CASSPTSGGATDTQYF. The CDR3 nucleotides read TGTGCCAGCAGCCCTACTAGCGGGGGGGCGACAGATACGCAGTATTTT.

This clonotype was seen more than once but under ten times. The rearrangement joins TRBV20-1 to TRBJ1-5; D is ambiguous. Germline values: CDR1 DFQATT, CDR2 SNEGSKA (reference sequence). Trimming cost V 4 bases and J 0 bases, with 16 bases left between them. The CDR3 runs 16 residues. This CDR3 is CSATLDGRYSNQPQHF. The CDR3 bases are TGCAGTGCTACCCTGGACGGACGGTATAGCAATCAGCCCCAGCATTTT.

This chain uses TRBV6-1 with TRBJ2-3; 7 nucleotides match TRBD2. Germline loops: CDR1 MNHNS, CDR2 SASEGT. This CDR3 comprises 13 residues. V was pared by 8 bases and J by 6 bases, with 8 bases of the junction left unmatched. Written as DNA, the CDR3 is TGTGCCAGCTGGGGAGGGCCTTTGGATACGCAGTATTTT. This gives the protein CASWGGPLDTQYF.

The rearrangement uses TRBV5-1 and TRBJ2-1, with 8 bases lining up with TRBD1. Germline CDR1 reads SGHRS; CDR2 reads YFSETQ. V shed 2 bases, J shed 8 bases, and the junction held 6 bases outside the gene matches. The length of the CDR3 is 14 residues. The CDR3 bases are TGCGCCAGCAGCTTAGCCGGGACAGGTCATGAGCAGTTCTTC. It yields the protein CASSLAGTGHEQFF.

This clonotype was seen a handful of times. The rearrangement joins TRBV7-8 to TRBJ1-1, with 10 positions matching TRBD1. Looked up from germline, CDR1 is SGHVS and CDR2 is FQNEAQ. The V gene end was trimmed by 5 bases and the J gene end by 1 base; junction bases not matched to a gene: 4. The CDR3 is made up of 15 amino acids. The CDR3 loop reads CASSTGDRGNTEAFF. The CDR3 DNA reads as TGTGCCAGCAGCACGGGGGACAGGGGGAACACTGAAGCTTTCTTT.

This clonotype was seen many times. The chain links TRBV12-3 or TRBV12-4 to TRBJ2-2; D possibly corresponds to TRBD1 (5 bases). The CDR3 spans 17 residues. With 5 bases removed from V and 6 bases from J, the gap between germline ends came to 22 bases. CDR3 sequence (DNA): TGTGCCAGCAGTCCGATCCTAGGGCAGGGAATCGCCGGGGAGCTGTTTTTT. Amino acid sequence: CASSPILGQGIAGELFF.

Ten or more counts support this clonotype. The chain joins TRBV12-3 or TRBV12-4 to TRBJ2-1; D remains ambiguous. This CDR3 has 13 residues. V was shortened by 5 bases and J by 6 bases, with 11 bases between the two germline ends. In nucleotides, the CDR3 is TGTGCCAGCAGTCCACCGTCCGGCAATGAGCAGTTCTTC. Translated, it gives CASSPPSGNEQFF.

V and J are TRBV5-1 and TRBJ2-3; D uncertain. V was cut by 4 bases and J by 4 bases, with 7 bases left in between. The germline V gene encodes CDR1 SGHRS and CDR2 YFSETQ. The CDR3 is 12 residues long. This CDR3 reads CASSQNPDTQYF. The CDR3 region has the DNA TGCGCCAGCAGCCAAAACCCAGATACGCAGTATTTT.

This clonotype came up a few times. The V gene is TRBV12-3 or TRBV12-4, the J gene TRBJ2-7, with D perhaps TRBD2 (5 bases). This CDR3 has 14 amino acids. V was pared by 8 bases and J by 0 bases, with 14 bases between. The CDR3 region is CASRTSVGSYEQYF. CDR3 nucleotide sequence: TGTGCCAGCCGAACTAGTGTGGGCTCCTACGAGCAGTACTTC.

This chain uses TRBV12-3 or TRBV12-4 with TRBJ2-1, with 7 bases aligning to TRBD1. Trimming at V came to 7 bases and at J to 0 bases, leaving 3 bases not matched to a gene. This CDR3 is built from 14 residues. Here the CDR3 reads CASNRDSSYNEQFF. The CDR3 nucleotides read TGTGCCAGCAACAGGGACAGCTCCTACAATGAGCAGTTCTTC.

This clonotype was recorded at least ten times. CDR3: CATTMPGTNDKNIQYF. The CDR3 region has the DNA TGTGCCACCACCATGCCCGGGACAAATGACAAAAACATTCAGTACTTC. The chain is built from TRBV15 and TRBJ2-4, with a weak D call TRBD1 (6 bases). The CDR3 has 16 amino acids. Germline values: CDR1 LNHNV, CDR2 YYDKDF (reference sequence). The V end was cut by 7 bases, the J end by 3 bases, with 19 bases between.

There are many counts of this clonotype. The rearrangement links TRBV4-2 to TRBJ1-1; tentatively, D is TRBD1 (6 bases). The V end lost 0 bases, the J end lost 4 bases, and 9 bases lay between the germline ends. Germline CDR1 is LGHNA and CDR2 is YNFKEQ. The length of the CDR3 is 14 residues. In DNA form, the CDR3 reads TGTGCCAGCAGCCAAGATCGAGGGGGCACTGAAGCTTTCTTT. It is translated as CASSQDRGGTEAFF.

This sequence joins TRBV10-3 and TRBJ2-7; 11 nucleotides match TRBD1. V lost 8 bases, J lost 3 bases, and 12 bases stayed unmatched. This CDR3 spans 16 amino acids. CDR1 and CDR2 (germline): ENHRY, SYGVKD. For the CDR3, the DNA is TGTGCCATCGGTACACTGAAGGGGACAGGGGGCTACGAGCAGTACTTC. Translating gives CAIGTLKGTGGYEQYF.

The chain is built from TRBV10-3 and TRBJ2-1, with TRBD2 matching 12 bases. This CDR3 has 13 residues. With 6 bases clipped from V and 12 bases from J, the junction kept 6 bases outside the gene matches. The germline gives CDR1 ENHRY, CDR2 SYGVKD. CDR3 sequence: CAIRGTSGQGQFF. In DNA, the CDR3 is TGTGCCATCAGGGGGACTAGCGGGCAAGGGCAGTTCTTC.

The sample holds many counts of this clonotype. CDR3 protein: CASSLYLHGYTF. The CDR3 DNA is TGTGCCAGCAGCTTATATCTCCATGGCTACACCTTC. J is TRBJ1-2 and V is TRBV7-2; D is unresolved. Trimming stripped 2 bases from V and 6 bases from J, with 7 bases between. CDR1 is SGHTA, CDR2 FQGNSA, per germline. The CDR3 runs to 12 residues.

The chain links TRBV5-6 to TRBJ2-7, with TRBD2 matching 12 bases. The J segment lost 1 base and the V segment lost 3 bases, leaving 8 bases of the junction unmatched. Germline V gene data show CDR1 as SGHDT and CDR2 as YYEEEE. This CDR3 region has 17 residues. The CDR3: CASSSGLAGQTSYEQYF. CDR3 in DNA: TGTGCCAGCAGCTCGGGACTAGCGGGCCAGACTTCCTACGAGCAGTACTTC.

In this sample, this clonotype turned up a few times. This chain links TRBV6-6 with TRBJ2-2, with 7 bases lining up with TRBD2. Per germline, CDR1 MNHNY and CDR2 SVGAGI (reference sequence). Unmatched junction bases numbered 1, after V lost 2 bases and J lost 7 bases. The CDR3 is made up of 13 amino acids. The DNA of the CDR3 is TGTGCCAGCAGTTACAGGGAGGGCGGGGAGCTGTTTTTT. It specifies CASSYREGGELFF.

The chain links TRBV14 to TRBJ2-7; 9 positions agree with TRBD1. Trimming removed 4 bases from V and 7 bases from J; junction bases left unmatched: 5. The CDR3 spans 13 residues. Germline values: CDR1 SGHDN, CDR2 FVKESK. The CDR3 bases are TGTGCCAGCAGCCCCCGGGACAGGGCTGAGCAGTACTTC. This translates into CASSPRDRAEQYF.

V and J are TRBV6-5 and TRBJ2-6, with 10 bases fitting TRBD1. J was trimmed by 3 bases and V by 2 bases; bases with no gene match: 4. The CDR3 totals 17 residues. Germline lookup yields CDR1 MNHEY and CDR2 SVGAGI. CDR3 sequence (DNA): TGTGCCAGCAGTTACGACAGGGGGCGGGTTGGGGCCAACGTCCTGACTTTC. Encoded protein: CASSYDRGRVGANVLTF.

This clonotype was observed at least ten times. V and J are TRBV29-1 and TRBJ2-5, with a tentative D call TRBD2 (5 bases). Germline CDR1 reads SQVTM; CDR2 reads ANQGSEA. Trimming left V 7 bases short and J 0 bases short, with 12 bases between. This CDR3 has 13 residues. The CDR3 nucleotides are TGCAGCGCGGGGTCGGGGAACCAAGAGACCCAGTACTTC. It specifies CSAGSGNQETQYF.

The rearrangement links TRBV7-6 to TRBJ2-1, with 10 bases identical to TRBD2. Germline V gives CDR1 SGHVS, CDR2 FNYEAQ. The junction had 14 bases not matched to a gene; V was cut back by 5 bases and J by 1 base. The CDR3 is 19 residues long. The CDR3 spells CASSVSASGGLRSYNEQFF. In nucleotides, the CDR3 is TGTGCCAGCAGCGTAAGCGCTAGCGGGGGCCTTCGTTCCTACAATGAGCAGTTCTTC.

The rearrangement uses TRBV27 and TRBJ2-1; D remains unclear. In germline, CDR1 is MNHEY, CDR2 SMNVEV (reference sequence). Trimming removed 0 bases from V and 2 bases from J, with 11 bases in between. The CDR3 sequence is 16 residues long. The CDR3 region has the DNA TGTGCCAGCAGTTTATCTATCGGTAGGGCCTACAATGAGCAGTTCTTC. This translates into CASSLSIGRAYNEQFF.

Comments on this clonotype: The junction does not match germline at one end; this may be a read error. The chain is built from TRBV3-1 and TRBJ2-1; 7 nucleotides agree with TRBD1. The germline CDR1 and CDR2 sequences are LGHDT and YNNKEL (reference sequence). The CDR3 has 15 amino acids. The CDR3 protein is CASCQDFRGNNEQFF. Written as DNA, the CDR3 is TGTGCCAGCTGCCAAGATTTCAGGGGGAACAATGAGCAGTTCTTC.

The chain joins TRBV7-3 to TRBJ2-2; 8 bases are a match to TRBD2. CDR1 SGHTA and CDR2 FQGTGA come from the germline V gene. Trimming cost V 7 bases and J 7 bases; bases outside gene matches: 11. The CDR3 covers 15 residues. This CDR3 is CASNRAGLAGGELFF. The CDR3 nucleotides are TGTGCCAGCAACCGAGCGGGGCTAGCGGGCGGGGAGCTGTTTTTT.

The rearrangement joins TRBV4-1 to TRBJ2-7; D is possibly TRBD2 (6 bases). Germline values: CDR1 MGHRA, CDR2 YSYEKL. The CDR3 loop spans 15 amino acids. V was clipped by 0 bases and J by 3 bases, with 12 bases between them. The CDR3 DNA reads TGCGCCAGCAGCCAAGACGGGGGAACCGGCTACGAGCAGTACTTC. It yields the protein CASSQDGGTGYEQYF.

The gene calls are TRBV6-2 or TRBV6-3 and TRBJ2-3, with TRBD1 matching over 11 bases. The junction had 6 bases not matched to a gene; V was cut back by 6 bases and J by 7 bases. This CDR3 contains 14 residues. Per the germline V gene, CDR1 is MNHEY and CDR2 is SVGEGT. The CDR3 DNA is TGTGCCAGCAGCCGGACAGGGGGCAGTAATACGCAGTATTTT. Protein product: CASSRTGGSNTQYF.

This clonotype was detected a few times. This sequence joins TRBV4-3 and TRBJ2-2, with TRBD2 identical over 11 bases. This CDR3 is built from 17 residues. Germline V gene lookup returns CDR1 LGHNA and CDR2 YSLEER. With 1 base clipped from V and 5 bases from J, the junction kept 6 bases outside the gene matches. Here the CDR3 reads CASSQVLAGAGTGELFF. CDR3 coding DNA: TGCGCCAGCAGCCAAGTACTAGCGGGAGCGGGGACCGGGGAGCTGTTTTTT.